This is a list of T cell receptor beta chains from one sample in a study of CD8 T cells in Susac syndrome. TCRdb fed the immunoSEQ multiplex PCR reads into MiXCR, producing one record per CDR3 protein. Among 150,000 to 200,000 distinct CDR3 sequences listed, roughly 94% were seen once. The sequenced sample was CD4+ T cells from PBMCs. The source is a human donor with multiple sclerosis. Each CDR3 is given with its conserved first and last residue. A D gene is named only where the DNA matches it firmly.

d_call	v_call	j_call	cdr3_aa	cdr3_nt
.	TRBV20-1	TRBJ1-4	CSAERAPNEKLFF	TGCAGTGCTGAACGGGCCCCGAATGAAAAACTGTTTTTT
TRBD2	TRBV29-1	TRBJ2-7	CSVESSGTYEQYF	TGCAGCGTTGAATCTAGCGGGACCTACGAGCAGTACTTC
TRBD2	TRBV7-2	TRBJ2-7	CASSLGTSGSHEQYF	TGTGCCAGCAGCTTGGGGACTAGCGGGTCCCACGAGCAGTACTTC
.	TRBV5-1	TRBJ2-2	CASSGGQLNTGELFF	TGCGCCAGCAGTGGAGGACAGCTGAACACCGGGGAGCTGTTTTTT
.	TRBV10-3	TRBJ2-3	CAIKREGTDTQYF	TGTGCCATCAAGAGAGAAGGAACAGATACGCAGTATTTT
.	TRBV12-5	TRBJ2-2	CASVYTGELFF	TGTGCTAGTGTCTACACCGGGGAGCTGTTTTTT
.	TRBV3-1	TRBJ2-1	CASRARGSSYNEQFF	TGTGCCAGCAGGGCAAGGGGGAGCTCCTACAATGAGCAGTTCTTC
.	TRBV6-2/TRBV6-3	TRBJ2-7	CASSYRYEQYF	TGTGCCAGCAGTTATAGATACGAGCAGTACTTC
TRBD1	TRBV5-6	TRBJ1-1	CASSFPGQTNTEAFF	TGTGCCAGCAGCTTTCCGGGACAGACGAACACTGAAGCTTTCTTT
.	TRBV29-1	TRBJ1-4	CSAVATNEKLFF	TGCAGCGCGGTGGCAACTAATGAAAAACTGTTTTTT